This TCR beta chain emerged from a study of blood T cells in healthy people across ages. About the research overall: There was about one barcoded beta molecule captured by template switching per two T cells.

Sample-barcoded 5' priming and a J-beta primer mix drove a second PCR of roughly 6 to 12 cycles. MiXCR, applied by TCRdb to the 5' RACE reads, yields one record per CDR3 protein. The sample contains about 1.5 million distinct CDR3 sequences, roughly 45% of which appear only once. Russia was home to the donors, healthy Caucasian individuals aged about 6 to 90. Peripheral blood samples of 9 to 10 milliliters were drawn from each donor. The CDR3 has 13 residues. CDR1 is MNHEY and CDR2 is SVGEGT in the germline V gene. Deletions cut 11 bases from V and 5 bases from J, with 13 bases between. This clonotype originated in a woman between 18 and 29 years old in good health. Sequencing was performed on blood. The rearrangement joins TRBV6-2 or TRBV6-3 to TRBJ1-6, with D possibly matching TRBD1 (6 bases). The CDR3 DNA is TGTGCCTCCGCGGGACACAATAATTCACCCCTCCACTTT. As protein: CASAGHNNSPLHF.